Included here is one TCR beta chain sequence, with context. These data originate in a study of OX40 agonist ivuxolimab in advanced cancers. From germline, CDR1 is KGHSH and CDR2 LQKENI. The CDR3 runs to 17 residues. Trimming cost V 3 bases and J 8 bases; bases outside gene matches: 15. Measured with immunoSEQ multiplex PCR; TCRdb has only the in-frame clones, and not every one. Here the sample spans 40,000 to 50,000 clones, 75% to 90% being singletons. J is TRBJ2-1 and V is TRBV18; TRBD2 agrees at 8 bases. Sequencing was performed on CD4+ or CD8+ T cells sorted from blood, taken in a trial of the OX40 agonist ivuxolimab. The receptor's source is an adult with an advanced solid tumor such as melanoma, head and neck, liver or kidney cancer. Here the CDR3 DNA reads TGTGCCAGCTCACCCCGTCGAAGCGGGAGCTTTATTGATGAGCAGTTCTTC. This codes for CASSPRRSGSFIDEQFF.